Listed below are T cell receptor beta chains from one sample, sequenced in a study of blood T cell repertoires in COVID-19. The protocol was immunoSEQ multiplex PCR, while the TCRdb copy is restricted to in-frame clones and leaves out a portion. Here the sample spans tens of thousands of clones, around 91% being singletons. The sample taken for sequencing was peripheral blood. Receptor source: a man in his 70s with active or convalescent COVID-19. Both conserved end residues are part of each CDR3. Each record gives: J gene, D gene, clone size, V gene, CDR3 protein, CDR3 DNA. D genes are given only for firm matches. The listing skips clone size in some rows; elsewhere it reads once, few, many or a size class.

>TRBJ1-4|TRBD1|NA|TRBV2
CASNRGQGAIEKLFF
TGTGCCAGCAACCGAGGACAGGGGGCGATTGAAAAACTGTTTTTT
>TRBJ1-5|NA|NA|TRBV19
CASTHVGTQPQHF
TGTGCCAGTACCCACGTGGGCACTCAGCCCCAGCATTTT
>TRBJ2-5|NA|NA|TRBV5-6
CASSLGRGGAYGQETQYF
TGTGCCAGCAGCTTGGGGCGTGGCGGGGCGTACGGGCAAGAGACCCAGTACTTC
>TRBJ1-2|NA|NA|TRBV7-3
CASSPGGQGGYTF
TGTGCCAGCAGCCCCGGGGGGCAAGGTGGCTACACCTTC
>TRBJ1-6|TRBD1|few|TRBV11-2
CASSHPTGGSHF
TGTGCCAGCAGCCATCCGACAGGGGGGTCCCACTTT
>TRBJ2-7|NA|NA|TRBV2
CASSERRTTYEQYF
TGTGCCAGCAGTGAGAGACGGACTACCTACGAGCAGTACTTC
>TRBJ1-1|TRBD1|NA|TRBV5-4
CASSLGQGYFGTEAFF
TGTGCCAGCAGCCTGGGACAGGGGTATTTCGGCACTGAAGCTTTCTTT
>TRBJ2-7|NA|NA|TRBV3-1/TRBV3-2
CASSQTPRLSYEQYF
TGTGCCAGCAGCCAAACTCCGAGGCTCTCCTACGAGCAGTACTTC
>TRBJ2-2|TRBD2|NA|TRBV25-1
CASSEASGDSAGELFF
TGTGCCAGCAGTGAGGCTAGCGGGGATAGCGCCGGGGAGCTGTTTTTT
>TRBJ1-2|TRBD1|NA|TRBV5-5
CASSLGDSSNYGYTF
TGTGCCAGCAGCTTGGGGGACAGTTCCAACTATGGCTACACCTTC
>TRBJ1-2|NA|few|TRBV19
CASSIFAATTYGYTF
TGTGCCAGTAGTATATTTGCAGCGACGACCTATGGCTACACCTTC
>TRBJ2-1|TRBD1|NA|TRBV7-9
CASSPPTGWVNEQFF
TGTGCCAGCAGCCCACCGACAGGGTGGGTCAATGAGCAGTTCTTC
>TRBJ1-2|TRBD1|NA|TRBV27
CASRPATGVNYGYTF
TGTGCCAGCAGACCCGCGACAGGGGTGAACTATGGCTACACCTTC
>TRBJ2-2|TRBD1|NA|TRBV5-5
CASIRRTGGPGELFF
TGTGCCAGCATCCGACGCACAGGGGGCCCCGGGGAGCTGTTTTTT
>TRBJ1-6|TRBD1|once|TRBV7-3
CASSSTGTGVSPLHF
TGTGCCAGCAGCTCAACCGGGACAGGCGTTTCACCCCTCCACTTT
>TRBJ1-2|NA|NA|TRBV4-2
CASTRGAGYTF
TGTGCCAGCACCCGTGGAGCTGGCTACACCTTC
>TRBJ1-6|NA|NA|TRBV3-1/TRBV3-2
CASRSGTTSPLHF
TGTGCCAGCAGATCAGGAACGACTTCACCCCTCCACTTT